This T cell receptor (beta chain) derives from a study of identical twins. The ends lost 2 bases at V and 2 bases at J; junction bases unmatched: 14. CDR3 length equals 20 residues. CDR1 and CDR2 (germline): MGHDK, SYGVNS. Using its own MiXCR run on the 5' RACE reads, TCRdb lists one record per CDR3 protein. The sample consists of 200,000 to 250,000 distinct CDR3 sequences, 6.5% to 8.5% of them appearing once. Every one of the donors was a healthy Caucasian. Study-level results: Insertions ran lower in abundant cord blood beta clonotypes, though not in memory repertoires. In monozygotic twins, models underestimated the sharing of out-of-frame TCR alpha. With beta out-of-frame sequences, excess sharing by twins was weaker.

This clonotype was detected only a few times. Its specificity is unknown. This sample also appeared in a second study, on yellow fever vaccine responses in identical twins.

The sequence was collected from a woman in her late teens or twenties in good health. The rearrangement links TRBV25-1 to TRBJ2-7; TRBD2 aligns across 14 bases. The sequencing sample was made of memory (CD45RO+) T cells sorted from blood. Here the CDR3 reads CASSEGPPPGLAGVPYEQYF. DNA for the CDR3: TGTGCCAGCAGTGAAGGTCCCCCACCGGGACTAGCGGGAGTACCCTACGAGCAGTACTTC.